This is a list of T cell receptor beta chains from one sample in a study of T cells in Graves' hyperthyroidism and ophthalmopathy. TCRdb processed the multiplex PCR reads anew with MiXCR; each CDR3 protein has one entry. Among 350,000 to 400,000 distinct CDR3 sequences listed, approximately 13% were seen once. Sequencing was performed on blood. Source of these receptors: a woman in her fifties or sixties with Graves' hyperthyroidism. Both conserved end residues are part of each CDR3. D genes are given only for firm matches. Size is stated for part of the rows, as once, few or many counts, or as a class when the clone is expanded.

TRBV27	-	TRBJ2-3	many	CASSPRRTSTDTQYF	TGTGCCAGCAGTCCGAGACGGACCAGCACAGATACGCAGTATTTT
TRBV6-1	TRBD1	TRBJ2-1	-	CASRPGQTYNEQFF	TGTGCCAGCAGGCCGGGACAGACCTACAATGAGCAGTTCTTC
TRBV6-1	-	TRBJ1-2	many	CASNDGNNYGYTF	TGTGCCAGCAATGACGGGAATAACTATGGCTACACCTTC
TRBV29-1	-	TRBJ2-1	many	CSVDGTLSYNEQFF	TGCAGCGTCGACGGGACTCTCTCCTACAATGAGCAGTTCTTC
TRBV6-1	-	TRBJ1-6	few	CAISAESNSPLHF	TGTGCCATCTCCGCGGAATCAAATTCACCCCTCCACTTT
TRBV4-1	TRBD1	TRBJ2-7	many	CASSQYGTGGYEQYF	TGCGCCAGCAGCCAATACGGGACAGGAGGCTACGAGCAGTACTTC
TRBV11-3	-	TRBJ2-3	many	CASSLAYGNPSSTDTQYF	TGTGCCAGCAGCTTAGCGTATGGTAATCCGTCTAGCACAGATACGCAGTATTTT
TRBV20-1	TRBD2	TRBJ2-3	few	CSARDTGGPDTQYF	TGCAGTGCTAGAGATACGGGAGGACCAGATACGCAGTATTTT
TRBV19	-	TRBJ2-7	-	CASSIDRGYEQYF	TGTGCCAGTAGTATAGACAGGGGTTACGAGCAGTACTTC
TRBV13	TRBD1	TRBJ1-1	few	CASSQGGTANTEAFF	TGTGCCAGCAGCCAAGGAGGGACAGCAAACACTGAAGCTTTCTTT
TRBV5-6	-	TRBJ2-1	many	CASSLRPRDEQFF	TGTGCCAGCAGCTTACGGCCTCGAGATGAGCAGTTCTTC
TRBV12-3/TRBV12-4	TRBD2	TRBJ2-1	many	CASASGRGPYNEQFF	TGTGCCAGCGCTAGCGGGAGAGGACCCTACAATGAGCAGTTCTTC
TRBV12-3/TRBV12-4	-	TRBJ1-2	once	CASSNVANTLGYTF	TGTGCCAGCAGCAACGTGGCCAACACCCTCGGCTACACCTTC
TRBV20-1	-	TRBJ2-5	many	CSAFRTRGETQYF	TGCAGTGCTTTTCGGACCAGGGGAGAGACCCAGTACTTC
TRBV5-1	-	TRBJ2-7	few	CASRGPGPSWEQYF	TGCGCCAGCAGAGGACCGGGTCCCTCTTGGGAGCAGTACTTC
TRBV18	-	TRBJ2-1	many	CASSPPAGRSYSEQFF	TGTGCCAGCTCACCACCGGCGGGACGCTCCTACAGTGAGCAGTTCTTC
TRBV12-3/TRBV12-4	-	TRBJ2-1	-	CASSLGVGWGPLQEQFF	TGCGCCAGCAGTTTAGGGGTTGGGTGGGGCCCGCTCCAGGAGCAGTTCTTC
TRBV20-1	-	TRBJ1-1	few	CSARDPGNTEAFF	TGCAGTGCTAGAGATCCGGGGAACACTGAAGCTTTCTTT
TRBV18	-	TRBJ2-7	many	CASSPPAAAGYEQYF	TGTGCCAGCTCCCCCCCTGCCGCGGCGGGATACGAGCAGTACTTC
TRBV6-1	-	TRBJ2-3	-	CASNQLDTQYF	TGTGCCAGCAACCAACTAGATACGCAGTATTTT
TRBV3-1	-	TRBJ2-2	few	CASSRRVSGELFF	TGTGCCAGCAGCCGCAGGGTCTCCGGGGAGCTGTTTTTT
TRBV7-2	-	TRBJ2-2	many	CASSLNSAGNTGELFF	TGTGCCAGCAGCTTAAACTCAGCGGGGAACACCGGGGAGCTGTTTTTT